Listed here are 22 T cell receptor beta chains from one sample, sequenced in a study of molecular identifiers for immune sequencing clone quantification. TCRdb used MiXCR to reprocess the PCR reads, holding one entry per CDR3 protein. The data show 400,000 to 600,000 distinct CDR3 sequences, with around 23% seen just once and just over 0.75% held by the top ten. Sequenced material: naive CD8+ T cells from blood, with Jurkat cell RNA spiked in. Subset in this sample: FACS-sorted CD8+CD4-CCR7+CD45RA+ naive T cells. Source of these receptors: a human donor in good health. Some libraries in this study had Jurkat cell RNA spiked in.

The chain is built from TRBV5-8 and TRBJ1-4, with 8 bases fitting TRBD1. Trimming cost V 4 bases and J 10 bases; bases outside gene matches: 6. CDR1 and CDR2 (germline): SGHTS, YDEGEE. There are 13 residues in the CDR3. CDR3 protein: CASSDGQGPKLFF. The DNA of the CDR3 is TGTGCCAGCAGCGACGGACAGGGCCCAAAACTGTTTTTT.

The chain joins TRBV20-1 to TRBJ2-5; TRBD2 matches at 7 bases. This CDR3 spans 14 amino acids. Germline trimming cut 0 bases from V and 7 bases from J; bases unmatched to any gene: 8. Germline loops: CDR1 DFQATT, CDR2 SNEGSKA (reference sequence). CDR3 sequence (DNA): TGCAGTGCTAGAGATGACGCGGGAGTCTGGACCCAGTACTTC. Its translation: CSARDDAGVWTQYF.

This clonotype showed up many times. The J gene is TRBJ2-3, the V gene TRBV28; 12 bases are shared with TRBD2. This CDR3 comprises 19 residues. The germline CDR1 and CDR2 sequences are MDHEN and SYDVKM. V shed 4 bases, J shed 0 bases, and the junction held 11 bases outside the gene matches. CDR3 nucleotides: TGTGCCAGCAGTTCCCCTTTCGTGACTAGCGGGAGTAGCACAGATACGCAGTATTTT. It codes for CASSSPFVTSGSSTDTQYF.

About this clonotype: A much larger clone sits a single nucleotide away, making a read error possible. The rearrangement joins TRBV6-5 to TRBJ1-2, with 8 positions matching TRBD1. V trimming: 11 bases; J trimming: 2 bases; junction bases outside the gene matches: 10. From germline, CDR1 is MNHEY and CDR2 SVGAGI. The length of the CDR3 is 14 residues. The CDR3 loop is CAPAGTGINYGYTF. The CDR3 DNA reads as TGTGCCCCCGCGGGGACAGGCATAAACTATGGCTACACCTTC.

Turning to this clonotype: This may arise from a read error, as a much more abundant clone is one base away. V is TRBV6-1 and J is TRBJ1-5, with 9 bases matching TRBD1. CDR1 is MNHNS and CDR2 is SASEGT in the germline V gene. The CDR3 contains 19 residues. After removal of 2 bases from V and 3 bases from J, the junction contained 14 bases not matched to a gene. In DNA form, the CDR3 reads TGTGCCAGCAGTGAAATCGCCGGGACAGGGAGGTGTGACAATCAGCCCCAGCATTTT. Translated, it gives CASSEIAGTGRCDNQPQHF.

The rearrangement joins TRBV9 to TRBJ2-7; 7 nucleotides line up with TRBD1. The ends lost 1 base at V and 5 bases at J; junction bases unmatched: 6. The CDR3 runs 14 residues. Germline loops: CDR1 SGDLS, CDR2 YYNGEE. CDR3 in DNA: TGTGCCAGCAGCGTAACAGGGGCTGCGAACGAGCAGTACTTC. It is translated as CASSVTGAANEQYF. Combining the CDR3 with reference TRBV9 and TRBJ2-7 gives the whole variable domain DSGVTQTPKHLITATGQRVTLRCSPRSGDLSVYWYQQSLDQGLQFLIQYYNGEERAKGNILERFSAQQFPDLHSELNLSSLELGDSALYFCASSVTGAANEQYFGPGTRLTVT.

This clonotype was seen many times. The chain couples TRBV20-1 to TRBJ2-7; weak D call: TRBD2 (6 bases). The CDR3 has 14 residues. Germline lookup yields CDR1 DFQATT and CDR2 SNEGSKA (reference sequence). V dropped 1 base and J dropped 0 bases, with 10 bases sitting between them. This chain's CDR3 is CSARGSGFSYEQYF. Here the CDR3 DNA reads TGCAGTGCTAGAGGGAGCGGGTTCTCCTACGAGCAGTACTTC.

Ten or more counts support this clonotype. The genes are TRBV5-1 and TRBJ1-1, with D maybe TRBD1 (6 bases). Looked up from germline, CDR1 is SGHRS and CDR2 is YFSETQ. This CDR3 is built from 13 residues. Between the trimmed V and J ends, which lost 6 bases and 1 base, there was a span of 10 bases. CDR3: CASKTGWNTEAFF. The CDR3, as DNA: TGCGCCAGCAAAACAGGGTGGAACACTGAAGCTTTCTTT.

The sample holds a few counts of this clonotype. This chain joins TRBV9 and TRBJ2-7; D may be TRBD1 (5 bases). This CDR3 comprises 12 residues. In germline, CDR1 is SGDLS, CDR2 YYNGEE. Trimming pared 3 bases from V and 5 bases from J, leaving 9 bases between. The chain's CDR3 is CASSGDSHEQYF. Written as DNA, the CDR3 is TGTGCCAGCAGCGGTGACAGCCACGAGCAGTACTTC.

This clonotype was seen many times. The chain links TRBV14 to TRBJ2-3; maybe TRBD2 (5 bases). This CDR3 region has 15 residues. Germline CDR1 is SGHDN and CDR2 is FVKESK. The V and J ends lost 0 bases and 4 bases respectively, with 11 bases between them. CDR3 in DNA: TGTGCCAGCAGCCAAGATCTAGCATTGGCAGATACGCAGTATTTT. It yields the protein CASSQDLALADTQYF. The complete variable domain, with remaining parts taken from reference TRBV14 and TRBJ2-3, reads EAGVTQFPSHSVIEKGQTVTLRCDPISGHDNLYWYRRVMGKEIKFLLHFVKESKQDESGMPNNRFLAERTGGTYSTLKVQPAELEDSGVYFCASSQDLALADTQYFGPGTRLTVL.

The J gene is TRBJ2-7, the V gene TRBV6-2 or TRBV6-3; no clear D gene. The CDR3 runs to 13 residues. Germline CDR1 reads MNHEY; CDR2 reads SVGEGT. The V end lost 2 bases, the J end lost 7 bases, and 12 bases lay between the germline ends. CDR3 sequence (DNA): TGTGCCAGCAGTTACGGCCAGCGTTATGAGCAGTACTTC. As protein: CASSYGQRYEQYF.

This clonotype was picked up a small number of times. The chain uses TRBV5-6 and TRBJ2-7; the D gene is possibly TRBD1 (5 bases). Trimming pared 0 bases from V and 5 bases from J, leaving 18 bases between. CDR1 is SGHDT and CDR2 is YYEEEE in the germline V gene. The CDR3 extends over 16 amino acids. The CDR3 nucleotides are TGTGCCAGCAGCTTGGGTGACAGCTCCCTTTCGAACGAGCAGTACTTC. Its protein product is CASSLGDSSLSNEQYF.

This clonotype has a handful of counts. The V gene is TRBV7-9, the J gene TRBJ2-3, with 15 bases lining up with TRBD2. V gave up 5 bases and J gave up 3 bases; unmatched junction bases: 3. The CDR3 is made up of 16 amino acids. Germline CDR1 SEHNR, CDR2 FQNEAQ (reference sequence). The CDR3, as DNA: TGTGCCAGCAGCGACGGGACTAGCGGGAGGACAGATACGCAGTATTTT. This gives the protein CASSDGTSGRTDTQYF.

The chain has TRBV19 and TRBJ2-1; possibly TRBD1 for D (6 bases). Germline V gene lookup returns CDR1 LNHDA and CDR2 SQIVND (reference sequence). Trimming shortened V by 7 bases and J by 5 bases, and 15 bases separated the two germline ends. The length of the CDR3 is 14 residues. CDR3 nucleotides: TGTGCCAGTACAAATACAGGGCTCAACAATGAGCAGTTCTTC. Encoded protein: CASTNTGLNNEQFF.

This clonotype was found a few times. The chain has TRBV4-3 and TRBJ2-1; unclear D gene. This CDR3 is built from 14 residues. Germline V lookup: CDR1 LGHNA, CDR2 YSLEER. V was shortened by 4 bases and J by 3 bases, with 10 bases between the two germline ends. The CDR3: CASSLDGNYNEQFF. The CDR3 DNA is TGCGCCAGCAGCCTAGACGGAAACTACAATGAGCAGTTCTTC.

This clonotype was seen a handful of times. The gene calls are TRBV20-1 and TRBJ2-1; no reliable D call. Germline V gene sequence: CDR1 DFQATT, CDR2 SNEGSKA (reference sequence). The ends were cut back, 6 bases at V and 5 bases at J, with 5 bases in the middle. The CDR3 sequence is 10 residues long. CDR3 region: CSAMDNEQFF. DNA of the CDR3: TGCAGTGCGATGGACAATGAGCAGTTCTTC.

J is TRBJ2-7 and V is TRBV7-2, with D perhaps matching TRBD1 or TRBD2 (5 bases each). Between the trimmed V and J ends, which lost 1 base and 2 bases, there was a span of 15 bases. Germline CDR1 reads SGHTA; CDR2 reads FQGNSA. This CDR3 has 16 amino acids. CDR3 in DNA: TGTGCCAGCAGCTTAGAGTGGGGCGTGGGGGCCTACGAGCAGTACTTC. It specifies CASSLEWGVGAYEQYF.

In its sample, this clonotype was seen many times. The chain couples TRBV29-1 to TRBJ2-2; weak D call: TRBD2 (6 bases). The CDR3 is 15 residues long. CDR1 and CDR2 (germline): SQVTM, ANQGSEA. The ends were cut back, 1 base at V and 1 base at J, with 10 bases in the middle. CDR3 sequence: CSVEAGGVNTGELFF. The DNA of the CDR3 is TGCAGCGTTGAAGCCGGCGGGGTGAACACCGGGGAGCTGTTTTTT.

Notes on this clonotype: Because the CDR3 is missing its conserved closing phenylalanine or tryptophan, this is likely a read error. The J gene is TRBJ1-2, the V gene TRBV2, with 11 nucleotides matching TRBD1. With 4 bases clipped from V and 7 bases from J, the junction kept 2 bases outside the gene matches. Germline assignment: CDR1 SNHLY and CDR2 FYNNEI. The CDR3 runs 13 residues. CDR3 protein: CASSGGQGAGYTS. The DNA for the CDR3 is TGTGCCAGCAGTGGAGGACAGGGGGCTGGCTACACCTCC.

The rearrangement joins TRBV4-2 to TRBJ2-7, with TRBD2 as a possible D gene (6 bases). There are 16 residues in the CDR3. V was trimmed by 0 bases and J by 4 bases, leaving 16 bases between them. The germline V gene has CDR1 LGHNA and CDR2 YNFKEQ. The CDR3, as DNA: TGTGCCAGCAGCCAAGAGGTGGCTGGCGGGACTTACGAGCAGTACTTC. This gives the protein CASSQEVAGGTYEQYF.

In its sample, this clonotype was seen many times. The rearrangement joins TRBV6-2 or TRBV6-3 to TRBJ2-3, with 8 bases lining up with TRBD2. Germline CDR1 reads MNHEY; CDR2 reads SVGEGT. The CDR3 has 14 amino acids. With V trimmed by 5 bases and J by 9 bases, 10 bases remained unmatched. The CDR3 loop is CASSLAGVSGTQYF. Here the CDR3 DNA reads TGTGCCAGCAGTCTAGCGGGCGTCTCAGGAACGCAGTATTTT.

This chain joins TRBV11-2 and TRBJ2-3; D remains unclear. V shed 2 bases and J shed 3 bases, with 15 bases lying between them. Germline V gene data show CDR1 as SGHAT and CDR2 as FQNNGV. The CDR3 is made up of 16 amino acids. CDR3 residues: CASSLSRASQTDTQYF. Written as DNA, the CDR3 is TGTGCCAGCAGCTTAAGTCGGGCCTCCCAAACAGATACGCAGTATTTT.